Reported below is one TCR beta chain. This record comes from a study of human versus mouse CDR3 diversity and MHC coevolution. Deletions cut 0 bases from V and 6 bases from J, with 8 bases between. This CDR3 is 13 amino acids long. CDR1 is MGHRA, CDR2 YSYEKL, per germline. Here immunoSEQ multiplex PCR was the method, and the copy in TCRdb shows in-frame clones only, minus some. The sample has roughly 81,000 clones, over 85% seen once. The chain joins TRBV4-1 to TRBJ1-1, with D possibly TRBD1 on 5 matching bases. The clonotype was recovered from a person aged 25 to 75 in good health. The sequenced sample consisted of naive CD4+ T cells from blood. Sample subset: CD45RO-negative CD62L-positive naive CD4 T cells. DNA for the CDR3: TGCGCCAGCAGCCAAGAAGGGGTCGCTGAAGCTTTCTTT. Protein: CASSQEGVAEAFF.